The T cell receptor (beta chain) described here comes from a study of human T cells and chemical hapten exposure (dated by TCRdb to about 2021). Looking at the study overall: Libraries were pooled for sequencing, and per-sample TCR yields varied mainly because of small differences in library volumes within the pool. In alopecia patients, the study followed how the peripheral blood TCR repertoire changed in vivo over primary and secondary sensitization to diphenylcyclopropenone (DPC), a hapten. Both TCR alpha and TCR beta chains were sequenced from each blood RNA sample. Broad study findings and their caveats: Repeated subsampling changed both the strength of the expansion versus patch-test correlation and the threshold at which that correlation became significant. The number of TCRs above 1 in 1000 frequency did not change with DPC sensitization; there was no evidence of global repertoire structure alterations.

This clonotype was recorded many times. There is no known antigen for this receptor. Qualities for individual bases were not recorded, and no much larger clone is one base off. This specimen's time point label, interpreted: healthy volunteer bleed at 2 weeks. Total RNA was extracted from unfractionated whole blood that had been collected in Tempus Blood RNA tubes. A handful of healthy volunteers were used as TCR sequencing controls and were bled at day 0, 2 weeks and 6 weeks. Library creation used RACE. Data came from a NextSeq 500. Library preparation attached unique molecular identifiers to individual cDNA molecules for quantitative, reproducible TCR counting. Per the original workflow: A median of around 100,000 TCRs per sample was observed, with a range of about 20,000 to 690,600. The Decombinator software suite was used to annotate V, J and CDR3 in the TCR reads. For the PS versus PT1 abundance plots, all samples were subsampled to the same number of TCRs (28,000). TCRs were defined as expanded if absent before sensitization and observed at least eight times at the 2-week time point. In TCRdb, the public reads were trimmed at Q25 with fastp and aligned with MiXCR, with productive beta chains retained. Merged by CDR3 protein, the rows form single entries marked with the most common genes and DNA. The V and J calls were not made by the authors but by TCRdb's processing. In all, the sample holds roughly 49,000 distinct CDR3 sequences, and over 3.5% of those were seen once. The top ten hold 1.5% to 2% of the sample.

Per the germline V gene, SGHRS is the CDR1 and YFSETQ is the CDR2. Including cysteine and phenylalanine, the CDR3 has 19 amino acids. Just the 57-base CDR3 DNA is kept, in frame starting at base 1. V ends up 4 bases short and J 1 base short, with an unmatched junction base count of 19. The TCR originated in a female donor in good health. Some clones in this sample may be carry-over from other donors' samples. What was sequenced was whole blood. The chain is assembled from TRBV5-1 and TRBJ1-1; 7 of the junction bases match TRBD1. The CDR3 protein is CASSRYLRRGRPENTEAFF. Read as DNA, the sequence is TGCGCCAGCAGCCGCTACCTGCGGAGGGGGCGGCCAGAGAACACTGAAGCTTTCTTT.